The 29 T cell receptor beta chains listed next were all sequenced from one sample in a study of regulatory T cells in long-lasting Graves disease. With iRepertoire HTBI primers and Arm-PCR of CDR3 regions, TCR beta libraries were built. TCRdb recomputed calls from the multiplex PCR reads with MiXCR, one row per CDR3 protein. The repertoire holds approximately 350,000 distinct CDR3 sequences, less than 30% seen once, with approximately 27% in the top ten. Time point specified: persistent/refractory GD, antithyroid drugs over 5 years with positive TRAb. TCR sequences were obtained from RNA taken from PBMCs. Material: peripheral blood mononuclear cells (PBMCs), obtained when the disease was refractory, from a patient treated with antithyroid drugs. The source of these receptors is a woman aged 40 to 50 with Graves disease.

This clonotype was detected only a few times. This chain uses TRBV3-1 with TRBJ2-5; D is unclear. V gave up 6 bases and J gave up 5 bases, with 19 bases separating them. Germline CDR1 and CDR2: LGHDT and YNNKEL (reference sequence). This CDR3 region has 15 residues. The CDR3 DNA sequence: TGTGCCAGCAGTAATTGGGATATTATGTCGGAGACCCAGTACTTC. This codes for CASSNWDIMSETQYF.

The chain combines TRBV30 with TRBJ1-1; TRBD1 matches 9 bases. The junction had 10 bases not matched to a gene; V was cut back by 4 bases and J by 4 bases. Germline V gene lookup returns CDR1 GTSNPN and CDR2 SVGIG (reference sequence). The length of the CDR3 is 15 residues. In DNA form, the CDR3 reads TGTGCCTGGACCAAACCCAAGACAGGGGGCACTGAAGCTTTCTTT. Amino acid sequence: CAWTKPKTGGTEAFF. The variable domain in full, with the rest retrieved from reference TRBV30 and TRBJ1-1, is SQTIHQWPATLVQPVGSPLSLECTVEGTSNPNLYWYRQAAGRGLQLLFYSVGIGQISSEVPQNLSASRPQDRQFILSSKKLLLSDSGFYLCAWTKPKTGGTEAFFGQGTRLTVV.

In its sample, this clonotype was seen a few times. This chain's CDR3 is CASSYTGNYEQYF. CDR3 DNA: TGTGCCAGCAGCTACACAGGGAATTACGAGCAGTACTTC. The genes are TRBV7-3 and TRBJ2-7, with D perhaps TRBD1 (6 bases). V gave up 4 bases and J gave up 4 bases, with 11 bases separating them. CDR1 and CDR2 (germline): SGHTA, FQGTGA. This CDR3 has 13 residues. The variable domain in full, with the rest retrieved from reference TRBV7-3 and TRBJ2-7, is GAGVSQTPSNKVTEKGKYVELRCDPISGHTALYWYRQSLGQGPEFLIYFQGTGAADDSGLPNDRFFAVRPEGSVSTLKIQRTERGDSAVYLCASSYTGNYEQYFGPGTRLTVT.

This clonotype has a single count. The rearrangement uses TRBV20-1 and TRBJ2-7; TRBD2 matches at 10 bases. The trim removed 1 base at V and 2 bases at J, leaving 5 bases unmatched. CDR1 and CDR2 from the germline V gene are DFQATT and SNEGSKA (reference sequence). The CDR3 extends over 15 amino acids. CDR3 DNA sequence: TGCAGTGCTAGAGGTAGACTAGCGGGCGCCTACGAGCAGTACTTC. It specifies CSARGRLAGAYEQYF.

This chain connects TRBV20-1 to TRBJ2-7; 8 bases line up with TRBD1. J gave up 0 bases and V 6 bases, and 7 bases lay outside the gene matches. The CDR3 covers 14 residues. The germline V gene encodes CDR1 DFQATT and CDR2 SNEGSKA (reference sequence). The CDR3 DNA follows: TGCAGTGCGTTAAGACAGGGGCCCTCCTACGAGCAGTACTTC. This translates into CSALRQGPSYEQYF.

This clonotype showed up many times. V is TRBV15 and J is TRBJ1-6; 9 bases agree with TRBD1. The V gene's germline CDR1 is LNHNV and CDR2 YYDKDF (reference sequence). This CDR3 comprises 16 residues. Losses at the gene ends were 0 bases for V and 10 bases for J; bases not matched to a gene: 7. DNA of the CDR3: TGTGCCACCAGCAGAGACGCGGGACAGGGAATATCACCCCTCCACTTT. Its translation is CATSRDAGQGISPLHF. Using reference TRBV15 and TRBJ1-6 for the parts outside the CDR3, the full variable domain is DAMVIQNPRYQVTQFGKPVTLSCSQTLNHNVMYWYQQKSSQAPKLLFHYYDKDFNNEADTPDNFQSRRPNTSFCFLDIRSPGLGDTAMYLCATSRDAGQGISPLHFGNGTRLTVT.

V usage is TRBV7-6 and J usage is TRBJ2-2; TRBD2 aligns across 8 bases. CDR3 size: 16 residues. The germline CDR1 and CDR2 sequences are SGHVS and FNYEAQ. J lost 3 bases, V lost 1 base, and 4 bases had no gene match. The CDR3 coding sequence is TGTGCCAGCAGCTTAGGAGCGGGAGCGGACACCGGGGAGCTGTTTTTT. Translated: CASSLGAGADTGELFF.

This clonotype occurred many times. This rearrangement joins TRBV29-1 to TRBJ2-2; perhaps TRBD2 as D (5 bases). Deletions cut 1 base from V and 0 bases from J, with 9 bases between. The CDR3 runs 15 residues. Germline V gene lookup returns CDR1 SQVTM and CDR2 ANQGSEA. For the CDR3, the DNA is TGCAGCGTTGAAGCCGGGATTCCGAACACCGGGGAGCTGTTTTTT. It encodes CSVEAGIPNTGELFF.

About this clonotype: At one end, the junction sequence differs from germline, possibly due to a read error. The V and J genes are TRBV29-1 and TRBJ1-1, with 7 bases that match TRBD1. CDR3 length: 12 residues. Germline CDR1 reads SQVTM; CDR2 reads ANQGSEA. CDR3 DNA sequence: TGCAGCGTCAGGGGGGGTCCAGGTGAAACTTTCTTT. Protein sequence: CSVRGGPGETFF.

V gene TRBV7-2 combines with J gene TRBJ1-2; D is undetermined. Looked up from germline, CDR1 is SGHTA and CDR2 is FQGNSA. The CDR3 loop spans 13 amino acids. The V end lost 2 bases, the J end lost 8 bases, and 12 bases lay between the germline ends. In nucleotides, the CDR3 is TGTGCCAGCAGCTTAACCCCCCCGTTAGGCTACACCTTC. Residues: CASSLTPPLGYTF.

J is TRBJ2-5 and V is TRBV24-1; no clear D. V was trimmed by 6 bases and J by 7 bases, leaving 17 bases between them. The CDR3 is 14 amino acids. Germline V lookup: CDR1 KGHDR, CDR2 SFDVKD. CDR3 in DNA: TGTGCCACCAGTCCCGGGCCTCCGTTTGCGACCCAGTACTTC. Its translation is CATSPGPPFATQYF.

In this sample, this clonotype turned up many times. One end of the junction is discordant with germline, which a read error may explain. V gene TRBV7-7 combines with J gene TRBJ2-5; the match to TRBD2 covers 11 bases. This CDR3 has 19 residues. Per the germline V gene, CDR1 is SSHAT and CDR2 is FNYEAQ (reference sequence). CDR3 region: CASSRLTAGLAGGGETQYF. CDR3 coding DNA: TGTGCTAGCAGCCGACTGACCGCGGGGCTAGCGGGAGGAGGAGAGACCCAGTACTTC.

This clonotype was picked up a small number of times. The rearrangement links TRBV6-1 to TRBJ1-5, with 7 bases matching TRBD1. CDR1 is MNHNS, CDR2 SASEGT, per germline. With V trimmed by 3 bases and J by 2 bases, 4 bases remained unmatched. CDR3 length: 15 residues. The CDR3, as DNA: TGTGCCAGCAGTGACCTAGGACAGGGCAATCAGCCCCAGCATTTT. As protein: CASSDLGQGNQPQHF.

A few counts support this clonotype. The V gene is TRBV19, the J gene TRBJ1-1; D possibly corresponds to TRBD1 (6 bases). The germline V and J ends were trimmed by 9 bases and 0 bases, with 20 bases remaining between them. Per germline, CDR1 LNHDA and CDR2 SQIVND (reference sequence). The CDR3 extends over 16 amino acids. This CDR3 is CASQASRTAVNTEAFF. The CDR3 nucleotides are TGTGCCAGCCAAGCTAGCAGGACAGCCGTGAACACTGAAGCTTTCTTT.

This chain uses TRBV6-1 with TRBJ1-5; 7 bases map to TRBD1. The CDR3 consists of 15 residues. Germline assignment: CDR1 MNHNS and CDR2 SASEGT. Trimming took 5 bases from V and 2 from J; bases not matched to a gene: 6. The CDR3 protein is CASSPNRGGNQPQHF. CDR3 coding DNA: TGTGCCAGCAGTCCCAACAGGGGCGGCAATCAGCCCCAGCATTTT.

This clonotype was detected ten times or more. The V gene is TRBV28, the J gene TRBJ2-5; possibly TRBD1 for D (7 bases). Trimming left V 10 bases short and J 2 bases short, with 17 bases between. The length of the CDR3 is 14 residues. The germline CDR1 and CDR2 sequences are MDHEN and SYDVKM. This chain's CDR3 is CATHRGLIQETQYF. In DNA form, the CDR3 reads TGTGCCACCCACAGGGGACTGATTCAAGAGACCCAGTACTTC.

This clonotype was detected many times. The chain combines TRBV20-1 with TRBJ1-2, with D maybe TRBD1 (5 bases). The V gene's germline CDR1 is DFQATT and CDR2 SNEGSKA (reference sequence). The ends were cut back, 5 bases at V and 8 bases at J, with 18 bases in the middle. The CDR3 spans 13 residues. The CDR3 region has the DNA TGCAGTGCTCCCCAAGCGGGGGTGGGCGGCTACACCTTC. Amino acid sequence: CSAPQAGVGGYTF.

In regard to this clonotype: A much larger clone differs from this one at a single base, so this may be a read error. The CDR3 DNA follows: TGTGCCAGCAGCTTAGGGGGACAGAGTGACAATCAGCCCCAGCATTTT. Protein: CASSLGGQSDNQPQHF. This rearrangement joins TRBV7-8 to TRBJ1-5; 7 bases agree with TRBD1. CDR3 size: 16 residues. Germline trimming cut 1 base from V and 3 bases from J; bases unmatched to any gene: 6. The germline V gene has CDR1 SGHVS and CDR2 FQNEAQ.

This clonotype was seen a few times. The CDR3 coding sequence is TGTGCCAGTAGTACCGCCGGGACTGGCCGGGAGACCCAGTACTTC. Encoded protein: CASSTAGTGRETQYF. The chain joins TRBV19 to TRBJ2-5; D may be TRBD2 (6 bases). Germline CDR1 reads LNHDA; CDR2 reads SQIVND (reference sequence). The CDR3 is 15 amino acids. V was shortened by 4 bases and J by 5 bases, with 17 bases between the two germline ends.

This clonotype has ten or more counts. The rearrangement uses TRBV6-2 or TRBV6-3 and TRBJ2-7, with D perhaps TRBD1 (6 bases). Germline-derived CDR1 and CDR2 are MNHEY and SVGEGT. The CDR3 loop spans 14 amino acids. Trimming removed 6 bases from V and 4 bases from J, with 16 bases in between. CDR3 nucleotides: TGTGCCAGCAGACAGGGTTTCGGACGGTACGAGCAGTACTTC. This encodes CASRQGFGRYEQYF.

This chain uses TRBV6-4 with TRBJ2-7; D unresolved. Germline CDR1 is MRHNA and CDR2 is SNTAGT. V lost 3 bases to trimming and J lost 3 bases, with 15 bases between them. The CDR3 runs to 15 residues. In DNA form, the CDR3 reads TGTGCCAGCAGTGAGGTGGCTGGCACAGACTACGAGCAGTACTTC. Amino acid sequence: CASSEVAGTDYEQYF.

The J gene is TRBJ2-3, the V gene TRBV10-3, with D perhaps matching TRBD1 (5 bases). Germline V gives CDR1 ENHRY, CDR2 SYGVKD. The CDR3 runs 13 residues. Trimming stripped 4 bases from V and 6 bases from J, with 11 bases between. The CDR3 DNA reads TGTGCCATCAGTGGCGGCTCAGGGGATACGCAGTATTTT. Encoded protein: CAISGGSGDTQYF.

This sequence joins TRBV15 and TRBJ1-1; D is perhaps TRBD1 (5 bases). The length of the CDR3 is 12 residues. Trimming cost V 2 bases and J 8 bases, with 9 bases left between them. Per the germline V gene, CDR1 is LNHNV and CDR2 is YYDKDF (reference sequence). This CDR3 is CATSRQGQEAFF. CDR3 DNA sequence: TGTGCCACCAGCAGACAAGGACAAGAAGCTTTCTTT.

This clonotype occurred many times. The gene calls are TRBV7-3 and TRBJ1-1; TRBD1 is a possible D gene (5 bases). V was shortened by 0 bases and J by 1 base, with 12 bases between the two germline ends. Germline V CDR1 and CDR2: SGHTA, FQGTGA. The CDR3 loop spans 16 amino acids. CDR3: CASSLTATTGNTEAFF. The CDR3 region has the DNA TGTGCCAGCAGCTTAACGGCCACTACAGGGAACACTGAAGCTTTCTTT.

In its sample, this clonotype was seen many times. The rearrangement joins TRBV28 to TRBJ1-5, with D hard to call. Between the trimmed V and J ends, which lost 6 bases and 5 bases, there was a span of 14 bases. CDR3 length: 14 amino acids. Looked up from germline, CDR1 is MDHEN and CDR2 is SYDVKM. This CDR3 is CASSPFRLYQPQHF. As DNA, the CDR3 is TGTGCCAGCAGCCCCTTCAGGTTATATCAGCCCCAGCATTTT.

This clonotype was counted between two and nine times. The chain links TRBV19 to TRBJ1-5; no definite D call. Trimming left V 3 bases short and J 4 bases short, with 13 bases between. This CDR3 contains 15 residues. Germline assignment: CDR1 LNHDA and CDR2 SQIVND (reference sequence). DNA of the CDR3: TGTGCCAGTAGTATCAATAGCTGGAGTAATCAGCCCCAGCATTTT. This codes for CASSINSWSNQPQHF.

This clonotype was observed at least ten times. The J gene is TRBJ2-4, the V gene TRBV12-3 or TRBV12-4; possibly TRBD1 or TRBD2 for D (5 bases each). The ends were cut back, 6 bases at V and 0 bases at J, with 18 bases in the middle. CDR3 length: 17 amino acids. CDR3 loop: CASSGDGLFLAKNIQYF. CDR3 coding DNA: TGTGCCAGCAGCGGGGACGGACTCTTCCTAGCCAAAAACATTCAGTACTTC.

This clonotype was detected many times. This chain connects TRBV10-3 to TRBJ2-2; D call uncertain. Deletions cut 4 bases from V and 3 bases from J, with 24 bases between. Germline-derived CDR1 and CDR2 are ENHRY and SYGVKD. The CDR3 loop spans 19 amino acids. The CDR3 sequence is CAISGTFERRKAYTGELFF. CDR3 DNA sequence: TGTGCCATCAGTGGTACTTTCGAGCGTAGGAAGGCGTACACCGGGGAGCTGTTTTTT.

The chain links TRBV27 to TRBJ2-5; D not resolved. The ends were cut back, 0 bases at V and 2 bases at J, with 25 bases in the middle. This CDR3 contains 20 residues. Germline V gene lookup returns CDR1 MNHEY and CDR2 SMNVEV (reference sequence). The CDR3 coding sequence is TGTGCCAGCAGTTTATCGGTTCCTGCGAGAAGGCAAAAAACTCAAGAGACCCAGTACTTC. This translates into CASSLSVPARRQKTQETQYF.